A selection of T cell receptor beta chains follows, all from one sample in a study of blood T cell repertoires in COVID-19. Measured with immunoSEQ multiplex PCR; TCRdb has only the in-frame clones, and not every one. The sample has 150,000 or so clones, over 75% seen once. The sequenced material came from PBMCs or T cells enriched from blood (not recorded which). Receptors originate from a man between 45 and 60 years old who had recovered from COVID-19. Both conserved end residues are part of each CDR3. The order of the fields is V gene, J gene, D gene, clone size, CDR3 protein, CDR3 DNA. D genes are given only for firm matches. Size is stated for part of the rows, as once, few or many counts, or as a class when the clone is expanded.

>TRBV4-1|TRBJ1-5|TRBD1|.
CASSPGTGNQPQHF
TGCGCCAGCAGCCCCGGGACAGGAAATCAGCCCCAGCATTTT
>TRBV10-2|TRBJ2-2|.|.
CASSRDSGAANTGELFF
TGCGCCAGCAGTCGGGACTCAGGAGCAGCGAACACCGGGGAGCTGTTTTTT
>TRBV5-8|TRBJ1-2|TRBD1|few
CASSLGTGAFDYGYTF
TGTGCCAGCAGCCTCGGGACAGGGGCGTTCGACTATGGCTACACCTTC
>TRBV5-1|TRBJ1-1|.|once
CASNEPGRDTEAFF
TGCGCCAGCAATGAGCCGGGAAGGGACACTGAAGCTTTCTTT
>TRBV11-2|TRBJ2-7|.|few
CASSLVPGGIGGYQYF
TGTGCCAGCAGCTTAGTTCCGGGTGGGATAGGGGGATACCAGTACTTC
>TRBV11-2|TRBJ1-5|TRBD1|.
CASSSDQGGNQPQHF
TGTGCCAGCAGCTCCGACCAGGGGGGCAATCAGCCCCAGCATTTT
>TRBV20-1|TRBJ2-3|.|.
CSASPGYPTDTQYF
TGCAGTGCTAGTCCAGGATACCCCACAGATACGCAGTATTTT
>TRBV6-5|TRBJ1-5|.|.
CASSYTGQPQHF
TGTGCCAGCAGTTATACAGGTCAGCCCCAGCATTTT
>TRBV4-1|TRBJ2-7|.|.
CASSQVLLARYEQYF
TGCGCCAGCAGCCAAGTCCTCCTAGCACGTTACGAGCAGTACTTC
>TRBV5-1|TRBJ1-1|TRBD1|.
CASSFTTGSTEAFF
TGCGCCAGCAGCTTTACGACAGGGTCCACTGAAGCTTTCTTT